One and the same sample provided the 22 T cell receptor beta chains below, sequenced in a study of PD-1 blockade in classical Hodgkin lymphoma. All patients relapsed after autologous stem cell transplantation, and brentuximab vedotin exposure varied. TCRdb's copy holds only in-frame clones and misses some; the assay was immunoSEQ multiplex PCR. The sample has just under 100,000 clones; roughly 84% are singletons. This material consisted of peripheral blood mononuclear cells (PBMCs), taken at baseline. The receptors were sampled from a human donor with classical Hodgkin lymphoma.

This chain connects TRBV9 to TRBJ2-3; 10 nucleotides agree with TRBD1. Unmatched junction bases numbered 7, after V lost 4 bases and J lost 5 bases. The CDR3 contains 15 residues. Germline V gene sequence: CDR1 SGDLS, CDR2 YYNGEE. CDR3 DNA sequence: TGTGCCAGCAGCCACGGACAGGGGGTTGGAGATACGCAGTATTTT. Amino acids: CASSHGQGVGDTQYF. The variable domain in full, with the rest retrieved from reference TRBV9 and TRBJ2-3, is DSGVTQTPKHLITATGQRVTLRCSPRSGDLSVYWYQQSLDQGLQFLIQYYNGEERAKGNILERFSAQQFPDLHSELNLSSLELGDSALYFCASSHGQGVGDTQYFGPGTRLTVL.

This sequence joins TRBV5-1 and TRBJ2-1, with 8 bases matching TRBD2. Germline V gene data show CDR1 as SGHRS and CDR2 as YFSETQ. The V gene end was trimmed by 4 bases and the J gene end by 10 bases; junction bases not matched to a gene: 10. The CDR3 sequence is 14 residues long. Here the CDR3 reads CASSPGGAGEEQFF. CDR3 DNA sequence: TGCGCCAGCAGCCCGGGGGGAGCGGGAGAGGAGCAGTTCTTC.

The chain combines TRBV21-1 with TRBJ2-2; the DNA was not used to check the table's D call, TRBD1. TRBV21-1 is recorded as a pseudogene. This CDR3 spans 18 amino acids. DNA for the CDR3: TGTGCCAGCAGCAAATCACGGGCGACAGAAGGGCGCACCGGGGAGCTGTTTTTT. Translating gives CASSKSRATEGRTGELFF.

The chain links TRBV5-1 to TRBJ1-1; TRBD1 matches 10 bases. The CDR3 consists of 16 residues. V lost 3 bases and J lost 4; bases outside the gene matches: 9. Per germline, CDR1 SGHRS and CDR2 YFSETQ. CDR3 loop: CASSWTDRGQRTEAFF. CDR3 sequence (DNA): TGCGCCAGCAGCTGGACTGACAGGGGGCAGCGCACTGAAGCTTTCTTT.

J is TRBJ2-3 and V is TRBV7-8, with D perhaps TRBD2 (5 bases). Deletions cut 1 base from V and 6 bases from J, with 8 bases between. CDR1 and CDR2 from the germline V gene are SGHVS and FQNEAQ. The CDR3 consists of 13 residues. CDR3 sequence (DNA): TGTGCCAGCAGCTTAGATCTAGCCGATACGCAGTATTTT. It is translated as CASSLDLADTQYF.

This chain's CDR3 is CASSIMVAGVTGELFF. Written as DNA, the CDR3 is TGTGCCAGTAGTATAATGGTAGCGGGGGTCACCGGGGAGCTGTTTTTT. The chain is built from TRBV19 and TRBJ2-2; TRBD2 aligns across 9 bases. The CDR3 runs to 16 residues. Germline CDR1 is LNHDA and CDR2 is SQIVND (reference sequence). V was pared by 2 bases and J by 4 bases, with 5 bases of the junction left unmatched.

J is TRBJ2-2 and V is TRBV11-2; 8 bases agree with TRBD1. With V trimmed by 4 bases and J by 2 bases, 3 bases remained unmatched. The germline V gene has CDR1 SGHAT and CDR2 FQNNGV. This CDR3 contains 15 residues. CDR3 residues: CASSWTGSNTGELFF. The CDR3 nucleotides read TGTGCCAGCAGCTGGACAGGGTCAAACACCGGGGAGCTGTTTTTT.

This clone has just one count. The chain employs TRBV21-1 and TRBJ1-5. TRBV21-1 is designated a pseudogene. This CDR3 has 20 residues. The CDR3 region is CASSKIRDRVPRYSNQPQHF. CDR3 DNA: TGTGCCAGCAGCAAAATCCGTGACCGCGTTCCAAGATATAGCAATCAGCCCCAGCATTTT.

The rearrangement joins TRBV20-1 to TRBJ2-3; D gene unclear. The germline gives CDR1 DFQATT, CDR2 SNEGSKA (reference sequence). The CDR3 runs to 11 residues. The CDR3 loop is CSGVLTDTQYF. The CDR3 DNA reads TGCAGCGGCGTACTCACAGATACGCAGTATTTT.

This clone was seen more than once but under ten times. V usage is TRBV7-2 and J usage is TRBJ2-5; TRBD2 matches 13 bases. The CDR3 loop spans 18 amino acids. CDR1 SGHTA and CDR2 FQGNSA come from the germline V gene. V trimming: 1 base; J trimming: 4 bases; junction bases outside the gene matches: 9. DNA of the CDR3: TGTGCCAGCAGCTTAGGGTGGGGACTAGCGGGATCTACAGAGACCCAGTACTTC. This codes for CASSLGWGLAGSTETQYF.

CDR3 loop: CASRPWPGEQYF. As DNA, the CDR3 is TGTGCCAGCAGGCCATGGCCTGGGGAGCAGTACTTC. V and J are TRBV2 and TRBJ2-7; D is undetermined. The CDR3 runs to 12 residues. Germline assignment: CDR1 SNHLY and CDR2 FYNNEI. The V gene lost 6 bases and the J gene lost 7 bases, with 13 bases spanning the gap.

This clone was observed a few times. The chain carries TRBV10-3 and TRBJ1-4; no clear D. V was trimmed by 2 bases and J by 0 bases, leaving 4 bases between them. There are 14 residues in the CDR3. Germline lookup yields CDR1 ENHRY and CDR2 SYGVKD. The CDR3, as DNA: TGTGCCATCAGTGAGGGAGCAACTAATGAAAAACTGTTTTTT. Amino acids: CAISEGATNEKLFF.

This chain connects TRBV2 to TRBJ1-5; 8 positions agree with TRBD1. With 6 bases clipped from V and 6 bases from J, the junction kept 7 bases outside the gene matches. Germline CDR1 reads SNHLY; CDR2 reads FYNNEI. The CDR3 has 14 amino acids. The CDR3 nucleotides are TGTGCCAGCAGCGGACAGGGAATTGGTCAGCCCCAGCATTTT. It codes for CASSGQGIGQPQHF.

The V and J genes are TRBV30 and TRBJ2-7; D perhaps matches TRBD1 (5 bases). With 2 bases removed from V and 3 bases from J, the gap between germline ends came to 23 bases. Germline V gene sequence: CDR1 GTSNPN, CDR2 SVGIG (reference sequence). This CDR3 region has 17 residues. CDR3 bases: TGTGCCTGGAGTCCGACCCTAATTGGACATTCCAACTACGAGCAGTACTTC. Translating it yields CAWSPTLIGHSNYEQYF.

This chain uses TRBV2 with TRBJ2-7; D might be TRBD2 (6 bases). This CDR3 has 16 amino acids. The ends were cut back, 3 bases at V and 1 base at J, with 16 bases in the middle. CDR1 is SNHLY and CDR2 is FYNNEI in the germline V gene. The CDR3 DNA follows: TGTGCCAGCAGTGAGATTGGAGGGGACTCTTCCTACGAGCAGTACTTC. This sequence encodes CASSEIGGDSSYEQYF.

The chain links TRBV6-8 to TRBJ2-2, with TRBD2 identical over 12 bases. CDR3 length: 17 residues. Losses at the gene ends were 2 bases for V and 6 bases for J; bases not matched to a gene: 7. Per the germline V gene, CDR1 is MNHGY and CDR2 is SAAAGT. The CDR3 coding sequence is TGTGCCAGCAGTTACCTCGGACTAGCGGGAAGGCCCGGGGAGCTGTTTTTT. It specifies CASSYLGLAGRPGELFF.

The chain joins TRBV6-6 to TRBJ2-7; 9 bases line up with TRBD2. Germline V gene data show CDR1 as MNHNY and CDR2 as SVGAGI (reference sequence). The CDR3 contains 14 residues. J lost 2 bases, V lost 5 bases, and 4 bases had no gene match. The CDR3 DNA is TGTGCCAGCAGTCCTAGCGGGATTACCTACGAGCAGTACTTC. This gives the protein CASSPSGITYEQYF.

This clone was counted only a few times. The chain carries TRBV5-1 and TRBJ2-1; 10 nucleotides line up with TRBD2. The CDR3 totals 19 residues. Trimming cost V 0 bases and J 7 bases; bases outside gene matches: 16. CDR1 is SGHRS and CDR2 is YFSETQ in the germline V gene. DNA for the CDR3: TGCGCCAGCAGCTTGGTTCCTAGCGGGAGAACAAGGGTGGGGAATGAGCAGTTCTTC. As protein: CASSLVPSGRTRVGNEQFF.

The gene calls are TRBV30 and TRBJ2-3; the D is unclear. CDR3 length: 12 residues. The germline CDR1 and CDR2 sequences are GTSNPN and SVGIG (reference sequence). Deletions cut 3 bases from V and 1 base from J, with 5 bases between. The DNA for the CDR3 is TGTGCCTGGAGCTCGGGCACAGATACGCAGTATTTT. Translation gives CAWSSGTDTQYF.

The V and J genes are TRBV6-6 and TRBJ1-3; TRBD1 agrees at 9 bases. Germline lookup yields CDR1 MNHNY and CDR2 SVGAGI (reference sequence). Trimming removed 6 bases from V and 5 bases from J; junction bases left unmatched: 5. The CDR3 runs to 14 residues. The CDR3 DNA reads as TGTGCCAGCAGCAGACAGGGGGAGAGAAACACCATATATTTT. It translates to CASSRQGERNTIYF.

This chain uses TRBV5-1 with TRBJ2-7; D is perhaps TRBD1 or TRBD2 (5 bases each). There are 14 residues in the CDR3. V was cut by 0 bases and J by 6 bases, with 13 bases left in between. Looked up from germline, CDR1 is SGHRS and CDR2 is YFSETQ. The CDR3 DNA reads TGCGCCAGCAGCTTGGACGGGGCCCCCTCCGAGCAGTACTTC. This codes for CASSLDGAPSEQYF.

The chain carries TRBV5-5 and TRBJ1-2, with D possibly TRBD1 on 5 matching bases. CDR1 and CDR2 from the germline V gene are SGHKS and YYEKEE (reference sequence). The CDR3 is 15 residues long. Trimming took 0 bases from V and 4 from J, leaving 13 bases between them. The CDR3 nucleotides read TGTGCCAGCAGCTTGGATCCGGGGGTCAGCTATGGCTACACCTTC. Protein: CASSLDPGVSYGYTF.